This section outlines one TCR beta chain sequence together with its context. These data come from a study of CD8 T cells in ankylosing spondylitis. From the 5' RACE reads, TCRdb called clonotypes with MiXCR, one entry per CDR3 protein. The sample includes 150,000 or so distinct CDR3 sequences, 15% to 20% of them seen just once. The CDR3 totals 15 residues. Trimming cost V 3 bases and J 4 bases; bases outside gene matches: 6. CDR1 is MDHEN and CDR2 is SYDVKM in the germline V gene. This chain joins TRBV28 and TRBJ2-7, with 10 nucleotides matching TRBD2. This receptor was identified in a male donor with ankylosing spondylitis or in good health (not recorded which). Sequencing was done on a sample of blood, either unsorted or a sorted T cell fraction (not recorded which). The CDR3 DNA reads as TGTGCCAGCAGTTTGCAGTCTAGCGGGAGATACGAGCAGTACTTC. This encodes CASSLQSSGRYEQYF.